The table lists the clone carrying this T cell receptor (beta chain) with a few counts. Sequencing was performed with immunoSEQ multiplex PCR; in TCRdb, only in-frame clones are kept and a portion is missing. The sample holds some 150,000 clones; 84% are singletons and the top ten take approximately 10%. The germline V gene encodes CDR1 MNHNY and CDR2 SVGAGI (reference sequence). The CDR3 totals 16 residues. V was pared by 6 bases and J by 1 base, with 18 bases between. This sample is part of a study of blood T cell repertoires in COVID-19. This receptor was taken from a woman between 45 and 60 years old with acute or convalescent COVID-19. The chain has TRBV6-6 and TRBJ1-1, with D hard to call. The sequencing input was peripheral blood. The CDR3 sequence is CASRVTRGAENTEAFF. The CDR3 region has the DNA TGTGCCAGCAGGGTAACCCGGGGAGCAGAGAACACTGAAGCTTTCTTT.